These 13 T cell receptor beta chains share one sample of origin, sequenced in a study of T cell responses to AZD1222 COVID-19 vaccine. Sequencing was performed with immunoSEQ multiplex PCR; in TCRdb, only in-frame clones are kept and a portion is missing. The repertoire holds approximately 130,000 clones, 89% seen once, with around a tenth in the top ten. The starting material was peripheral blood, obtained 28 days after the second AZD1222 dose. The source of these receptors is an adult who received the AZD1222 COVID-19 vaccine.

This chain links TRBV19 with TRBJ1-1; 7 bases fit TRBD1. There are 17 residues in the CDR3. The V gene's germline CDR1 is LNHDA and CDR2 SQIVND (reference sequence). J gave up 3 bases and V 4 bases, and 14 bases lay outside the gene matches. CDR3: CASSRREGTVGDTEAFF. The CDR3 DNA follows: TGTGCCAGTAGTAGGAGGGAGGGGACAGTTGGTGACACTGAAGCTTTCTTT.

The chain carries TRBV19 and TRBJ1-6; D is perhaps TRBD1 (6 bases). Trimming took 10 bases from V and 5 from J, leaving 15 bases between them. Germline loops: CDR1 LNHDA, CDR2 SQIVND (reference sequence). The CDR3 runs to 14 residues. The CDR3 here is CATTKTGNNSPLHF. The CDR3 DNA is TGTGCCACCACCAAGACAGGAAATAATTCACCCCTCCACTTT.

The count of this clone is one. The rearrangement links TRBV6-5 to TRBJ1-2; maybe TRBD1 (5 bases). The CDR3 runs to 15 residues. V was trimmed by 0 bases and J by 6 bases, leaving 14 bases between them. CDR1 and CDR2 from the germline V gene are MNHEY and SVGAGI. In nucleotides, the CDR3 is TGTGCCAGCAGTTACTCGAGTCAGGGAAAGGATGGCTACACCTTC. It is translated as CASSYSSQGKDGYTF.

The genes are TRBV6-5 and TRBJ1-3; weak D call: TRBD1 (6 bases). The CDR3 length is 14 residues. V was shortened by 5 bases and J by 4 bases, with 12 bases between the two germline ends. Germline V gene lookup returns CDR1 MNHEY and CDR2 SVGAGI. The CDR3 nucleotides are TGTGCCAGCAGTAGGGGGGCTTCCGGAAACACCATATATTTT. Translated, it gives CASSRGASGNTIYF.

This clone came up a few times. The chain carries TRBV7-8 and TRBJ1-6; D is unclear. The CDR3 extends over 16 amino acids. Between the trimmed V and J ends, which lost 1 base and 5 bases, there was a span of 12 bases. The V gene's germline CDR1 is SGHVS and CDR2 FQNEAQ. CDR3 sequence reads: CASSLDTYTNNSPLHF. The CDR3 DNA follows: TGTGCCAGCAGCTTAGATACGTACACAAATAATTCACCCCTCCACTTT.

V and J are TRBV7-2 and TRBJ2-1; tentatively, D is TRBD1 or TRBD2 (5 bases each). This CDR3 region has 13 residues. The germline gives CDR1 SGHTA, CDR2 FQGNSA. V gave up 3 bases and J gave up 7 bases, with 10 bases separating them. The CDR3 is CASSFWGPNEQFF. CDR3 nucleotides: TGTGCCAGCAGCTTCTGGGGACCGAATGAGCAGTTCTTC. Using reference TRBV7-2 and TRBJ2-1 for the parts outside the CDR3, the full variable domain is GAGVSQSPSNKVTEKGKDVELRCDPISGHTALYWYRQSLGQGLEFLIYFQGNSAPDKSGLPSDRFSAERTGGSVSTLTIQRTQQEDSAVYLCASSFWGPNEQFFGPGTRLTVL.

The genes are TRBV18 and TRBJ1-6, with 7 bases identical to TRBD1. CDR1 is KGHSH, CDR2 LQKENI, per germline. The CDR3 totals 15 residues. Losses at the gene ends were 3 bases for V and 5 bases for J; bases not matched to a gene: 4. The CDR3 here is CASSPRGLDNSPLHF. CDR3 nucleotide sequence: TGTGCCAGCTCACCCAGGGGGTTGGATAATTCACCCCTCCACTTT.

CDR3 amino acids: CASSLVSGRRTEAFF. The DNA of the CDR3 is TGCGCCAGCAGCTTGGTTTCGGGGAGGAGGACTGAAGCTTTCTTT. The chain links TRBV5-1 to TRBJ1-1; D is unresolved. Trimming removed 0 bases from V and 5 bases from J, with 14 bases in between. This CDR3 is built from 15 residues. The germline V gene has CDR1 SGHRS and CDR2 YFSETQ.

In the case of this clone: The sample contains more than one DNA sequence encoding this CDR3. The chain employs TRBV7-9 and TRBJ1-2; the D is unclear. This CDR3 is 13 amino acids long. The V gene's germline CDR1 is SEHNR and CDR2 FQNEAQ (reference sequence). Deletions cut 1 base from V and 1 base from J, with 4 bases between. In nucleotides, the CDR3 is TGTGCCAGCAGCTTAGACATTAACTATGGCTACACCTTC. This translates into CASSLDINYGYTF.

CDR3 nucleotide sequence: TGTGCCACCCTTAACTCTGGGGCCAACGTCCTGACTTTC. Residues: CATLNSGANVLTF. The chain links TRBV15 to TRBJ2-6, with D hard to call. CDR3 length: 13 residues. V lost 8 bases and J 0 bases, leaving 5 bases between the germline ends. The germline V gene has CDR1 LNHNV and CDR2 YYDKDF (reference sequence).

CDR3 in amino acids: CASNSGWDTGELFF. In DNA, the CDR3 is TGTGCCAGCAACTCGGGCTGGGACACCGGGGAGCTGTTTTTT. V and J are TRBV27 and TRBJ2-2; D remains unclear. This CDR3 is built from 14 residues. The V gene lost 7 bases and the J gene lost 3 bases, with 12 bases spanning the gap. Looked up from germline, CDR1 is MNHEY and CDR2 is SMNVEV (reference sequence).

The V gene is TRBV11-2, the J gene TRBJ2-1; D may correspond to TRBD1 or TRBD2 (5 bases each). V was shortened by 5 bases and J by 7 bases, with 18 bases between the two germline ends. Germline CDR1 and CDR2: SGHAT and FQNNGV. CDR3 length: 15 residues. CDR3 DNA sequence: TGTGCCAGCAGCCTCCAAGGGGCAGGGACGAATGAGCAGTTCTTC. This codes for CASSLQGAGTNEQFF. Together with reference TRBV11-2 and TRBJ2-1, the CDR3 gives the full variable domain: EAGVAQSPRYKIIEKRQSVAFWCNPISGHATLYWYQQILGQGPKLLIQFQNNGVVDDSQLPKDRFSAERLKGVDSTLKIQPAKLEDSAVYLCASSLQGAGTNEQFFGPGTRLTVL.

J is TRBJ1-5 and V is TRBV30; D is ambiguous. Germline V gene lookup returns CDR1 GTSNPN and CDR2 SVGIG (reference sequence). The CDR3 consists of 14 residues. V was shortened by 0 bases and J by 2 bases, with 8 bases between the two germline ends. Written as DNA, the CDR3 is TGTGCCTGGAGTGTGGGATTCGGCAATCAGCCCCAGCATTTT. The encoded protein is CAWSVGFGNQPQHF. The full variable domain, completed using reference TRBV30 and TRBJ1-5, is SQTIHQWPATLVQPVGSPLSLECTVEGTSNPNLYWYRQAAGRGLQLLFYSVGIGQISSEVPQNLSASRPQDRQFILSSKKLLLSDSGFYLCAWSVGFGNQPQHFGDGTRLSIL.